This TCR beta chain comes out of a study of T cells after yellow fever vaccination. In its sample, this clonotype was seen many times. V lost 1 base, J lost 2 bases, and 7 bases lay in between. The CDR3 sequence is 14 residues long. CDR1 is KGHSH, CDR2 LQKENI, per germline. Each CDR3 protein gets one entry after TCRdb re-called the 5' RACE reads with MiXCR. The profile shows hundreds of thousands of distinct CDR3 sequences, less than 4.5% of them singletons. The clonotype originates from a man in his late teens or twenties who received the YFV17D yellow fever vaccine. The sample consisted of PBMCs, taken on the day of the yellow fever booster vaccination. The V gene is TRBV18, the J gene TRBJ2-3; unclear D gene. CDR3 loop: CASSPQPDTDTQYF. CDR3 DNA sequence: TGTGCCAGCTCACCACAACCGGACACAGATACGCAGTATTTT.